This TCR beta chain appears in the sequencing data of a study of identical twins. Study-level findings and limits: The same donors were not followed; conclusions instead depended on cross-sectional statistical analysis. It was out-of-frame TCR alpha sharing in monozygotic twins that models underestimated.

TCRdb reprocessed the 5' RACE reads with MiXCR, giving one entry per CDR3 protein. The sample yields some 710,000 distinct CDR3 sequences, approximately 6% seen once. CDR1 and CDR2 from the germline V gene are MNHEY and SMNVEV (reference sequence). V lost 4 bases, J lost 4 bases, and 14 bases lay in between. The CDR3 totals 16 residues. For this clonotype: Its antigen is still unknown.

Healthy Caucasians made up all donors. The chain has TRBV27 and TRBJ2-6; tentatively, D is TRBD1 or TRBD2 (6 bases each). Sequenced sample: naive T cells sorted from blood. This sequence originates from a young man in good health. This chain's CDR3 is CASSSPGAVGANVLTF. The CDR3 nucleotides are TGTGCCAGCAGTTCACCGGGGGCGGTGGGGGCCAACGTCCTGACTTTC. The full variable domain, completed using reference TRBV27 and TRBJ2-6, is EAQVTQNPRYLITVTGKKLTVTCSQNMNHEYMSWYRQDPGLGLRQIYYSMNVEVTDKGDVPEGYKVSRKEKRNFPLILESPSPNQTSLYFCASSSPGAVGANVLTFGAGSRLTVL.